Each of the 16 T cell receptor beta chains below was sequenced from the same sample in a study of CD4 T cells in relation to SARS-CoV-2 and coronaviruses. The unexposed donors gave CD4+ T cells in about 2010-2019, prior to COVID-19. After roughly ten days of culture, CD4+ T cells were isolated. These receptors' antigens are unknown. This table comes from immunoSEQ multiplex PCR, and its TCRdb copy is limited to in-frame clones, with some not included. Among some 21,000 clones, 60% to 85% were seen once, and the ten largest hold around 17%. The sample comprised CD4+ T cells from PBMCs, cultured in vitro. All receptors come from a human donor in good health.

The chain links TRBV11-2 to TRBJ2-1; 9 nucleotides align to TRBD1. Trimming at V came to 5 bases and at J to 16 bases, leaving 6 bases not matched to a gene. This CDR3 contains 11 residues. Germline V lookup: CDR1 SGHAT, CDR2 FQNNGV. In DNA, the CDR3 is TGTGCCAGCAGCCCGGACAGGGGTTATTTCTTC. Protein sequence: CASSPDRGYFF. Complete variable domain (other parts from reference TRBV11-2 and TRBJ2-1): EAGVAQSPRYKIIEKRQSVAFWCNPISGHATLYWYQQILGQGPKLLIQFQNNGVVDDSQLPKDRFSAERLKGVDSTLKIQPAKLEDSAVYLCASSPDRGYFFGPGTRLTVL.

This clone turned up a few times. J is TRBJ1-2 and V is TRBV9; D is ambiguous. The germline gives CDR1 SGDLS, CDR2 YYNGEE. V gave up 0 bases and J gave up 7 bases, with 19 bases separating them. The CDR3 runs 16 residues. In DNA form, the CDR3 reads TGTGCCAGCAGCGTAGCGCCGGTTGGATCGGCGGGTGGCTACACCTTC. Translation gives CASSVAPVGSAGGYTF.

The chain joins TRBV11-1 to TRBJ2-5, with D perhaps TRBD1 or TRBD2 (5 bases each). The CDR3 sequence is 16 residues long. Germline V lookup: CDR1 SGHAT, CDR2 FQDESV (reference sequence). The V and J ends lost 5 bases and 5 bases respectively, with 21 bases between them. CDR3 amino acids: CASSHPGQVAKETQYF. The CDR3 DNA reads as TGTGCCAGCAGCCACCCGGGGCAGGTTGCCAAGGAGACCCAGTACTTC.

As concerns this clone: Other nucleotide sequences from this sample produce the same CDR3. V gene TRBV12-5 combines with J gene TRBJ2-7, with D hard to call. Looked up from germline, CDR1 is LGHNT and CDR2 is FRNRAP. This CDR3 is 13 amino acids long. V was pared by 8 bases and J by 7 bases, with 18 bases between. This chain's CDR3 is CASSLRLGYEQYF. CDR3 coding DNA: TGTGCTAGTTCTCTCCGTTTGGGGTATGAGCAGTACTTC.

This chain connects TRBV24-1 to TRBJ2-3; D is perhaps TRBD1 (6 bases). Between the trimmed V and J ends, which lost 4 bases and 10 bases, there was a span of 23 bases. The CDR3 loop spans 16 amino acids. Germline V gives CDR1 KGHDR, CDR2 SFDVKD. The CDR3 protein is CATSDDRGGLSFAQYF. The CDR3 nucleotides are TGTGCCACCAGTGACGATAGAGGGGGTTTGTCTTTTGCGCAGTATTTT.

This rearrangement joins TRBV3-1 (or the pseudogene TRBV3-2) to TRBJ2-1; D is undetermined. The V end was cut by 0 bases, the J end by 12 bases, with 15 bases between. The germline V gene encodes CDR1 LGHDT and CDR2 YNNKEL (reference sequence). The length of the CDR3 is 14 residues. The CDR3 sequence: CASSQEVGGQPQFF. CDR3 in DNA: TGTGCCAGCAGCCAAGAAGTCGGTGGCCAACCGCAGTTCTTC.

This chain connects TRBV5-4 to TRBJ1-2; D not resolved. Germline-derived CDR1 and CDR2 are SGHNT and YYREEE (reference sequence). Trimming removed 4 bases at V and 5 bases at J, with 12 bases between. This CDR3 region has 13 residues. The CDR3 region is CASSPDREYGYTF. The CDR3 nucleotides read TGTGCCAGCAGCCCCGATCGGGAGTATGGCTACACCTTC.

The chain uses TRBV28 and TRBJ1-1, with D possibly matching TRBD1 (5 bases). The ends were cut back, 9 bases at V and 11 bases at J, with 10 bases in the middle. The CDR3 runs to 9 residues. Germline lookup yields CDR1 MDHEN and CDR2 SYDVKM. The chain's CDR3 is CARGVRAFF. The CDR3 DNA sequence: TGTGCCAGGGGGGTTAGGGCTTTCTTT.

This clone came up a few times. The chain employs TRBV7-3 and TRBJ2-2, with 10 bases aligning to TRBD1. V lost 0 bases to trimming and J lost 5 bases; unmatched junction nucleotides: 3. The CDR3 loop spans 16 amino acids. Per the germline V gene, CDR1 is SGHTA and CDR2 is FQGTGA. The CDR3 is CASSLTGGQGTGELFF. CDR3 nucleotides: TGTGCCAGCAGCTTAACAGGGGGACAGGGGACCGGGGAGCTGTTTTTT. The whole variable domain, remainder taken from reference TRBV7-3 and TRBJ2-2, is GAGVSQTPSNKVTEKGKYVELRCDPISGHTALYWYRQSLGQGPEFLIYFQGTGAADDSGLPNDRFFAVRPEGSVSTLKIQRTERGDSAVYLCASSLTGGQGTGELFFGEGSRLTVL.

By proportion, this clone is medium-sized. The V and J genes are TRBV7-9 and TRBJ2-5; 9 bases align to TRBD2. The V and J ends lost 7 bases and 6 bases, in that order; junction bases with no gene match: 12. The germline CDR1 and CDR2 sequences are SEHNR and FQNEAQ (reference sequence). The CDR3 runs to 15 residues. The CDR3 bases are TGTGCCAGCAACTTCCCTCGCGGGGGGGGAAAGACCCAGTACTTC. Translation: CASNFPRGGGKTQYF.

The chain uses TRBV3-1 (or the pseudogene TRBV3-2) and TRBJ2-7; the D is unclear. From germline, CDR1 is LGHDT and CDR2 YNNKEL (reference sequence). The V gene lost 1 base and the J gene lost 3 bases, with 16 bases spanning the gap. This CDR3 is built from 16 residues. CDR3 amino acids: CASSQGESRRSYEQYF. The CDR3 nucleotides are TGTGCCAGCAGCCAAGGAGAATCCCGAAGGAGCTACGAGCAGTACTTC.

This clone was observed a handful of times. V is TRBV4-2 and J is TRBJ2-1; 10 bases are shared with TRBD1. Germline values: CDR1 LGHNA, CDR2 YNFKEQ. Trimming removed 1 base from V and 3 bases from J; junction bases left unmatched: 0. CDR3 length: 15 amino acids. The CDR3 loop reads CASSQGTGGYNEQFF. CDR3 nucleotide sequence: TGTGCCAGCAGCCAAGGGACAGGGGGCTACAATGAGCAGTTCTTC.

The CDR3 here is CASSQQEGQETQYF. The CDR3 nucleotides read TGTGCCAGCAGCCAACAGGAGGGCCAAGAGACCCAGTACTTC. This sequence joins TRBV4-2 and TRBJ2-5, with D tentatively TRBD2 (6 bases). Germline values: CDR1 LGHNA, CDR2 YNFKEQ. The CDR3 consists of 14 residues. Deletions cut 2 bases from V and 1 base from J, with 8 bases between.

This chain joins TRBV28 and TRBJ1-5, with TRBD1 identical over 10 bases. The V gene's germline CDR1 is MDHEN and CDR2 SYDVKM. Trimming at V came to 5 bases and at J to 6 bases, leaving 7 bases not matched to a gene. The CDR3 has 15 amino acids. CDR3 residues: CASSIAGTGVQPQHF. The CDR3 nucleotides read TGTGCCAGCAGTATCGCCGGGACAGGGGTTCAGCCCCAGCATTTT.

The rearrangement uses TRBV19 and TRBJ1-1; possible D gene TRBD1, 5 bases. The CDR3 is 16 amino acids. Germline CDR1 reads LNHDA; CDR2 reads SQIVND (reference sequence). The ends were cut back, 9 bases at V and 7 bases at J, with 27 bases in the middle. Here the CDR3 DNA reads TGTGCCAGCCACCTTAGGGCAGGGCTGCCCGCTTTTGAAGCTTTCTTT. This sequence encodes CASHLRAGLPAFEAFF.

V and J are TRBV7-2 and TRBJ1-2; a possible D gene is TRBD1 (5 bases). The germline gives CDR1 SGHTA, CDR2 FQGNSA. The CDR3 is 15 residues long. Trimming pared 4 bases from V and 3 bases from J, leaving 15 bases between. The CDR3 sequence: CASSSNPRGYYGYTF. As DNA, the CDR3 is TGTGCCAGCAGCTCCAATCCGCGGGGGTACTATGGCTACACCTTC.